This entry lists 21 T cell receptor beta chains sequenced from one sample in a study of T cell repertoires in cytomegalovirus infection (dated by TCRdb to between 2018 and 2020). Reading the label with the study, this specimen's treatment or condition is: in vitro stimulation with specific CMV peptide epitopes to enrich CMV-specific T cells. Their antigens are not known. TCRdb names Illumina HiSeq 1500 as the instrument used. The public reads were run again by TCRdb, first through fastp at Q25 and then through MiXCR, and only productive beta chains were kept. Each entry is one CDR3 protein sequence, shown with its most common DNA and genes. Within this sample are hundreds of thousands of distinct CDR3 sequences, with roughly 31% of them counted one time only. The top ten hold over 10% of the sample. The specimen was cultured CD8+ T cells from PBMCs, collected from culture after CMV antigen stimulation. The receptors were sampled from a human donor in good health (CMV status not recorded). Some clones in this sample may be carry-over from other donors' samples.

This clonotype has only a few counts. CDR3 in DNA: TGTGCCAGCAGCTTAGATCGCTCCAGGTACAATGAGCAGTTCTTC. It yields the protein CASSLDRSRYNEQFF. The chain has TRBV11-3 and TRBJ2-1, with D unresolved. CDR1 and CDR2 from the germline V gene are SGHNT and YENEEA. The CDR3 length is 15 residues. Trimming took 0 bases from V and 4 from J, leaving 10 bases between them.

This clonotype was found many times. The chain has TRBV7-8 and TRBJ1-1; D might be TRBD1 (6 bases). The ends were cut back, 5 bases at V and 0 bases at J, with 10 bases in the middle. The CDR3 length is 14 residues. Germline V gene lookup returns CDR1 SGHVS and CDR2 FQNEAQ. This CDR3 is CASSRGGLNTEAFF. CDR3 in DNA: TGTGCCAGCAGCCGAGGGGGACTGAACACTGAAGCTTTCTTT.

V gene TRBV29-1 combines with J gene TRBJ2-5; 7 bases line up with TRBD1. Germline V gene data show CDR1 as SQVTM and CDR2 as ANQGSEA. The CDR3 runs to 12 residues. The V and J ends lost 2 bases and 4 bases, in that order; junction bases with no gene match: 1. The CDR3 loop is CSVEPGGETQYF. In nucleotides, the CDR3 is TGCAGCGTTGAACCAGGGGGAGAGACCCAGTACTTC.

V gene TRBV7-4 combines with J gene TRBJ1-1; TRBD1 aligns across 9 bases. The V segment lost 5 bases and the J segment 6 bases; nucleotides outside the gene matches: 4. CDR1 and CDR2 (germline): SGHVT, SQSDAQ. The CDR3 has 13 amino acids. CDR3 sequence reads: CASSGQGSAEAFF. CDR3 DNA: TGTGCCAGCAGCGGACAGGGGAGCGCTGAAGCTTTCTTT.

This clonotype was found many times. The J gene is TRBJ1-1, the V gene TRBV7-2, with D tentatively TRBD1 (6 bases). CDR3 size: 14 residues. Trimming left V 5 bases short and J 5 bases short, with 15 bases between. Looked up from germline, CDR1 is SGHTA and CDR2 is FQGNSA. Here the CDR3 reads CASSPPGGQTEAFF. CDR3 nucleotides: TGTGCCAGCAGCCCGCCGGGGGGGCAGACTGAAGCTTTCTTT. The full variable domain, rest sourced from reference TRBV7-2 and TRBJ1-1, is GAGVSQSPSNKVTEKGKDVELRCDPISGHTALYWYRQSLGQGLEFLIYFQGNSAPDKSGLPSDRFSAERTGGSVSTLTIQRTQQEDSAVYLCASSPPGGQTEAFFGQGTRLTVV.

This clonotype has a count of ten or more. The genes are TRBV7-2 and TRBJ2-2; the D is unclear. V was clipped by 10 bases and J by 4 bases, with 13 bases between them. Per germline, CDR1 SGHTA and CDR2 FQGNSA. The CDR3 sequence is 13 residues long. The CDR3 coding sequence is TGTGCCACCAGACCTCGCGGCACCGGGGAGCTGTTTTTT. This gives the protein CATRPRGTGELFF.

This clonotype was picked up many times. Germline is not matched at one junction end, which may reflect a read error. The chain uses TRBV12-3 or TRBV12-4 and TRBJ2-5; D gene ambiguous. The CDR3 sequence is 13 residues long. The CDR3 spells CASSLGLGETQYF. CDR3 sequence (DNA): TGTGCCAGCAGCTTAGGCCTTGGGGAGACCCAGTACTTC.

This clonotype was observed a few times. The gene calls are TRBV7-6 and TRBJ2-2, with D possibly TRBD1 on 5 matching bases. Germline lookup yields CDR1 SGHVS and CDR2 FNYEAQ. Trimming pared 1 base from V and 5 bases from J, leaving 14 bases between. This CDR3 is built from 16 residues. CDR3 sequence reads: CASSLGGQMLTGELFF. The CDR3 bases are TGTGCCAGCAGCTTAGGAGGACAAATGTTAACCGGGGAGCTGTTTTTT.

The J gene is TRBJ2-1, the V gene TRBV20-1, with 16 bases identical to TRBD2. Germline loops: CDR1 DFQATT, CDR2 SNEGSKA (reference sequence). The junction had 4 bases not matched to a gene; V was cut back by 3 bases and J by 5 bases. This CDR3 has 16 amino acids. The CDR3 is CSARGTSGGANNEQFF. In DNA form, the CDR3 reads TGCAGTGCTAGGGGGACTAGCGGGGGGGCGAACAATGAGCAGTTCTTC.

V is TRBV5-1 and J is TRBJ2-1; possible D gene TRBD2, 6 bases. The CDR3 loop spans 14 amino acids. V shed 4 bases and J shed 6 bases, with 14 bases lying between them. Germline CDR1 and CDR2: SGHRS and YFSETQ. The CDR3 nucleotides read TGCGCCAGCAGCCTCCCGGACTATCCCAATGAGCAGTTCTTC. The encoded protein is CASSLPDYPNEQFF.

This CDR3 is CASSGTGGGVIQYF. CDR3 coding DNA: TGTGCCAGCAGCGGGACAGGGGGCGGTGTCATTCAGTACTTC. The J gene is TRBJ2-4, the V gene TRBV12-3 or TRBV12-4, with 12 bases aligning to TRBD1. The CDR3 extends over 14 amino acids. The J segment lost 9 bases and the V segment lost 6 bases, leaving 6 bases of the junction unmatched.

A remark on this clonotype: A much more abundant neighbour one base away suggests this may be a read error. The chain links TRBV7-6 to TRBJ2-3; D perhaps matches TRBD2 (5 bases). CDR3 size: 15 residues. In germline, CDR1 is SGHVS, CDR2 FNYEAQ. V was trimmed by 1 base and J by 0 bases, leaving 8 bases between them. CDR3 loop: CASSLVLVSTDTQYF. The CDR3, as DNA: TGTGCCAGCAGCTTAGTACTAGTCAGCACAGATACGCAGTATTTT.

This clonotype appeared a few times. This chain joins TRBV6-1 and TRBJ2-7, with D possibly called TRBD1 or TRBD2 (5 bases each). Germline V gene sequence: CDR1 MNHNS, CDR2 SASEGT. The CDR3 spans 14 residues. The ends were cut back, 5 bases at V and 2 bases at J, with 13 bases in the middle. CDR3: CASSTGTETYEQYV. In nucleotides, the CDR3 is TGTGCCAGCAGTACCGGGACGGAAACCTACGAGCAGTACGTC.

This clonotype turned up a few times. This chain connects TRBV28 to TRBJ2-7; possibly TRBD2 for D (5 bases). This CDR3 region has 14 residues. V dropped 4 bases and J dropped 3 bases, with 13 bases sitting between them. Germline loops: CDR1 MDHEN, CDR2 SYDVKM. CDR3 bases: TGTGCCAGCAGTTCCCCCCCGGGAATCTACGAGCAGTACGTC. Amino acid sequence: CASSSPPGIYEQYV.

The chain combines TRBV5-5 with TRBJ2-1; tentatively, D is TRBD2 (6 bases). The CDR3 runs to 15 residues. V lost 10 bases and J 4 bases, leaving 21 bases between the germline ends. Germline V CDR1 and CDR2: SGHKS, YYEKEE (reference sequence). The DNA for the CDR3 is TGTGCCTCCAGCTTGAGCGGGTGGGAGTACAATGAGCAGTTCTTC. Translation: CASSLSGWEYNEQFF.

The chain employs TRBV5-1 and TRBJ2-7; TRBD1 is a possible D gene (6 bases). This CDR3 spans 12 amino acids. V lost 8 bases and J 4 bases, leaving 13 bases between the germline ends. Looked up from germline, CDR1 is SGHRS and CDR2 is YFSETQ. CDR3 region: CARQGGAYEQYV. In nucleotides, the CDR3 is TGCGCCAGACAGGGTGGCGCTTACGAGCAGTACGTC.

The CDR3 DNA sequence: TGTGCCAGCAGCCTATCCCCGCCTATGAACACTGAAGCTTTCTTT. This sequence encodes CASSLSPPMNTEAFF. The chain recombines TRBV5-6 with TRBJ1-1; D not resolved. There are 15 residues in the CDR3. V was cut by 4 bases and J by 0 bases, with 13 bases left in between. The germline V gene encodes CDR1 SGHDT and CDR2 YYEEEE.

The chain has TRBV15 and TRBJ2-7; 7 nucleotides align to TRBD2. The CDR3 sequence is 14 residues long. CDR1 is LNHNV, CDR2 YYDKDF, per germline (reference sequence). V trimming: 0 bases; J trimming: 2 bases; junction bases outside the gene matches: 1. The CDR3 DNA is TGTGCCACCAGCAGAGATGGGGGGGCCTACGAGCAGTACGTC. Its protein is CATSRDGGAYEQYV.

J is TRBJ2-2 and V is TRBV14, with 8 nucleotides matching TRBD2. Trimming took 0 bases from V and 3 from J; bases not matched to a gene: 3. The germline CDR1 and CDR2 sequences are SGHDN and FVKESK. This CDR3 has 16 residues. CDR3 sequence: CASSQEAGGYTGELFF. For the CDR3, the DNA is TGTGCCAGCAGCCAAGAGGCGGGGGGTTACACCGGGGAGCTGTTTTTT.

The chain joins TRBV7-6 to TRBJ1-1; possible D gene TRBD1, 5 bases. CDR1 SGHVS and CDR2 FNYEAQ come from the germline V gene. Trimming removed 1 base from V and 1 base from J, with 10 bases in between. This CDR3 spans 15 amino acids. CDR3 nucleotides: TGTGCCAGCAGCTTAGTGGTGGGGGAGAACACTGAAGCTTTCTTT. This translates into CASSLVVGENTEAFF.

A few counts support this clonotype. The CDR3 sequence is CASRLGQGMETQYF. CDR3 sequence (DNA): TGTGCCAGCAGATTGGGACAGGGCATGGAGACCCAGTACTTC. The chain recombines TRBV7-2 with TRBJ2-5; 9 positions match TRBD1. Germline V lookup: CDR1 SGHTA, CDR2 FQGNSA. The V gene end was trimmed by 6 bases and the J gene end by 5 bases; junction bases not matched to a gene: 7. The CDR3 loop spans 14 amino acids.